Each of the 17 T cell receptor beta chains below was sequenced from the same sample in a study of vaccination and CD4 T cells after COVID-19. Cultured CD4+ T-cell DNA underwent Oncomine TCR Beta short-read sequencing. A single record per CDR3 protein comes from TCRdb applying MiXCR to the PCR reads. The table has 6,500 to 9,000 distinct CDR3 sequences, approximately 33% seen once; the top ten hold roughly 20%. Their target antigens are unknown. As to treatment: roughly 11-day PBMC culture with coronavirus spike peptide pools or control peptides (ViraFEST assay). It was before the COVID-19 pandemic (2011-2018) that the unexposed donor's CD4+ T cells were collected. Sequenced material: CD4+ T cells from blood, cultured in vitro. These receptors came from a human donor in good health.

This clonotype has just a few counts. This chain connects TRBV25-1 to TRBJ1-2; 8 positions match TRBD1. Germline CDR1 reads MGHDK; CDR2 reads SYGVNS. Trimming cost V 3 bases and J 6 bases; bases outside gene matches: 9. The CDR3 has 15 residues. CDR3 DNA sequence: TGTGCCAGCAGTGACTCCAGACAGGGGTATAATGGCTACACCTTC. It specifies CASSDSRQGYNGYTF.

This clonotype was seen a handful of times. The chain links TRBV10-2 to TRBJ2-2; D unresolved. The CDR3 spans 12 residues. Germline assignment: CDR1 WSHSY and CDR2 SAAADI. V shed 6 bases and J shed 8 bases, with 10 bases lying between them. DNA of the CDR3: TGCGCCAGCAGATCTGTGGGGGGGGAGCTGTTTTTT. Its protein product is CASRSVGGELFF.

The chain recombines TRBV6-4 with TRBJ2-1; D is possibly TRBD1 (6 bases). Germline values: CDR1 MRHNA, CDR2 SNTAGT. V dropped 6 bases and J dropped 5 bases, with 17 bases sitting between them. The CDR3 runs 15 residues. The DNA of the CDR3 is TGTGCCAGCAGCCAAACGGACAGACTCGACAATGAGCAGTTCTTC. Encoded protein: CASSQTDRLDNEQFF.

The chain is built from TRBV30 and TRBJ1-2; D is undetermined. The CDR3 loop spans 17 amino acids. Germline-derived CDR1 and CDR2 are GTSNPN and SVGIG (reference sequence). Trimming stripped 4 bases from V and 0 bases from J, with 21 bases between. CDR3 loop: CAWKNNFAWGSNYGYTF. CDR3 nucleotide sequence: TGTGCCTGGAAAAACAACTTCGCGTGGGGATCTAACTATGGCTACACCTTC.

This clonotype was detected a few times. CDR3 sequence: CASSWTAGEQFF. The CDR3 DNA follows: TGTGCCAGCAGCTGGACTGCCGGTGAGCAGTTCTTC. This chain uses TRBV6-2 or TRBV6-3 with TRBJ2-1; possibly TRBD2 for D (5 bases). The CDR3 consists of 12 residues. Between the trimmed V and J ends, which lost 6 bases and 9 bases, there was a span of 12 bases. Germline CDR1 reads MNHEY; CDR2 reads SVGEGT.

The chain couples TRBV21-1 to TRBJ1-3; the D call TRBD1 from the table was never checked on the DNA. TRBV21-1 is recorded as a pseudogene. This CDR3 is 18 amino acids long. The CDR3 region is CAGLPGQAAGGTGNTIYF. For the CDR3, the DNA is TGTGCCGGACTTCCGGGACAGGCGGCCGGGGGGACTGGAAACACCATATATTTT.

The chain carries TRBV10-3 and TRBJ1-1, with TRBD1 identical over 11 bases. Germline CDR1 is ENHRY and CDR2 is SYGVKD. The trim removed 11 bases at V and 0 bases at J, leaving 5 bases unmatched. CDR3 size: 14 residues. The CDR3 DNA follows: TGTGCCTCTGGACAGGGGGCGGTGAACACTGAAGCTTTCTTT. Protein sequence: CASGQGAVNTEAFF.

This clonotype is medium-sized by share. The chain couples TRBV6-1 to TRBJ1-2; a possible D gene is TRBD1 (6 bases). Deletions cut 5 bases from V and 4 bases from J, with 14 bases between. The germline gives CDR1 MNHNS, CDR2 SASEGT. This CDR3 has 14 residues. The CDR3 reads CASSPPDRRYGYTF. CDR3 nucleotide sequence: TGTGCCAGCAGTCCCCCGGACAGACGCTATGGCTACACCTTC.

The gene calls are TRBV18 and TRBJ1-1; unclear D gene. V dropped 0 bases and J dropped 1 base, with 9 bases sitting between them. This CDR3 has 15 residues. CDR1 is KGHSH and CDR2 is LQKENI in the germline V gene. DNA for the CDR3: TGTGCCAGCTCACCACCTTCTGCATCGAACACTGAAGCTTTCTTT. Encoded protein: CASSPPSASNTEAFF.

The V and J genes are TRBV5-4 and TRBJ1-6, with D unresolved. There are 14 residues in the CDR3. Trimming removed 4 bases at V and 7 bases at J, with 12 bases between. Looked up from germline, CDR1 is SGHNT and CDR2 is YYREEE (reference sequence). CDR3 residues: CASSPMRENSPLHF. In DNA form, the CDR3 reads TGTGCCAGCAGCCCGATGAGGGAGAATTCACCCCTCCACTTT.

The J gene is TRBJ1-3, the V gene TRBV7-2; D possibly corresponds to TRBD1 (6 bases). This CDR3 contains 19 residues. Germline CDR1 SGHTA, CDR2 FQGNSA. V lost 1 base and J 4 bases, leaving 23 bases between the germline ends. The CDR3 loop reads CASSLVSYWGQGNGNTIYF. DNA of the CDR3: TGTGCCAGCAGCTTAGTCTCGTATTGGGGCCAGGGGAACGGAAACACCATATATTTT.

This CDR3 reads CASSSIYSTGDEQYF. CDR3 DNA sequence: TGTGCCAGCAGCTCTATATATTCGACAGGGGACGAGCAGTACTTC. The chain links TRBV2 to TRBJ2-7, with 8 bases identical to TRBD1. J lost 5 bases, V lost 6 bases, and 12 bases had no gene match. The CDR3 runs to 15 residues. Germline V gene data show CDR1 as SNHLY and CDR2 as FYNNEI.

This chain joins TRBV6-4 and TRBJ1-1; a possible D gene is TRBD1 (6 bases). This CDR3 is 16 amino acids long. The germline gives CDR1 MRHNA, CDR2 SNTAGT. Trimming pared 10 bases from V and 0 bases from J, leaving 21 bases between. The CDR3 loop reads CATSGGGWGMNTEAFF. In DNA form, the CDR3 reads TGTGCCACCTCAGGAGGGGGATGGGGGATGAACACTGAAGCTTTCTTT.

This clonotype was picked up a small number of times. Written as DNA, the CDR3 is TGTGCCAGCAGCTTAAATAGGGTGGATAATTCACCCCTCCACTTT. Protein product: CASSLNRVDNSPLHF. The V gene is TRBV11-2, the J gene TRBJ1-6; no definite D call. The CDR3 loop spans 15 amino acids. Germline values: CDR1 SGHAT, CDR2 FQNNGV. V was pared by 2 bases and J by 5 bases, with 10 bases between.

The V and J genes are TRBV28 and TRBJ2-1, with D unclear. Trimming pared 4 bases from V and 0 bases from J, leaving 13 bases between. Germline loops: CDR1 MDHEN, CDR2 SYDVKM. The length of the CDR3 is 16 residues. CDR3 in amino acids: CASSSYLPDSYNEQFF. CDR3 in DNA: TGTGCCAGCAGTTCGTATCTGCCCGACTCCTACAATGAGCAGTTCTTC.

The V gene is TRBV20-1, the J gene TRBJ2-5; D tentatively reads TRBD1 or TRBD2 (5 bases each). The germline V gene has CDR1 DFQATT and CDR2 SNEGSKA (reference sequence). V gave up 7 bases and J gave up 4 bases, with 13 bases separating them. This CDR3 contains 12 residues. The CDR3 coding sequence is TGCAGTGGGGCCAGGGACGGAGAGACCCAGTACTTC. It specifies CSGARDGETQYF.

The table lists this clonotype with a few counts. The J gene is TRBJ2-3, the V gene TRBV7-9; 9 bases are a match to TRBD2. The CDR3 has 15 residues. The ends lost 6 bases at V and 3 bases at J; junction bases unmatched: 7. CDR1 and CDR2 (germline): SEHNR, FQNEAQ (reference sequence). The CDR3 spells CASSTAGGPTDTQYF. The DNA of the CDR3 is TGTGCCAGCAGTACTGCGGGGGGGCCTACAGATACGCAGTATTTT. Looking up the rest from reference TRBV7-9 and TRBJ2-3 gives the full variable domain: DTGVSQNPRHKITKRGQNVTFRCDPISEHNRLYWYRQTLGQGPEFLTYFQNEAQLEKSRLLSDRFSAERPKGSFSTLEIQRTEQGDSAMYLCASSTAGGPTDTQYFGPGTRLTVL.